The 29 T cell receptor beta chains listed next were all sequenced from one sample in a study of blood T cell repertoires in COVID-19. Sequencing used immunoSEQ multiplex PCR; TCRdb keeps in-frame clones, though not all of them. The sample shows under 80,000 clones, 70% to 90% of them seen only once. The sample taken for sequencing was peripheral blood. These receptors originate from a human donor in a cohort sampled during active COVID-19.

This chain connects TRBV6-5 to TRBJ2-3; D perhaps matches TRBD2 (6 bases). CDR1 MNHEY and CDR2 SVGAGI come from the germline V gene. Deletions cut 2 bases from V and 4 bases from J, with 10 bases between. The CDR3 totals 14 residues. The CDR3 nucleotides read TGTGCCAGCAGTTACGAAAGGAGGGCAGATACGCAGTATTTT. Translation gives CASSYERRADTQYF.

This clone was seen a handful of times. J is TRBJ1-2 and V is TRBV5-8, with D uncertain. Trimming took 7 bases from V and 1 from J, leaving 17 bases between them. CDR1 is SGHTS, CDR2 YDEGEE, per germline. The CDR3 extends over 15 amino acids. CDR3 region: CASLSLLTINYGYTF. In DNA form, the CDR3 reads TGTGCCAGCCTATCCCTCCTGACTATTAACTATGGCTACACCTTC.

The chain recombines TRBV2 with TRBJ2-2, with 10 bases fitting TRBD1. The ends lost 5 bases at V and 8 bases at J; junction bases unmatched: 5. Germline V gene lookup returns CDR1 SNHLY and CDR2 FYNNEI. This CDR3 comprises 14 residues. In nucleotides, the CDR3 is TGTGCCAGCAGTCGGGACAGGGGCAGTGGGGAGCTGTTTTTT. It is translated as CASSRDRGSGELFF.

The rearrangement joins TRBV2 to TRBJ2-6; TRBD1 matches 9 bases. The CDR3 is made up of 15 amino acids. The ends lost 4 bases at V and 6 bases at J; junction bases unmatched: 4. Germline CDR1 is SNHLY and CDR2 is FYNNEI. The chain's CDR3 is CASSVRDRVANVLTF. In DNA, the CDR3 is TGTGCCAGCAGTGTCCGGGACAGGGTGGCCAACGTCCTGACTTTC.

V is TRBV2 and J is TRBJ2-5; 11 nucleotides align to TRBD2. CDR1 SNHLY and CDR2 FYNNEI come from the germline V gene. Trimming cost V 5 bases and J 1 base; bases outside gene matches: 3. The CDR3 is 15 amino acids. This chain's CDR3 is CASSLGTSGQETQYF. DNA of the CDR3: TGTGCCAGCAGTCTAGGGACTAGCGGCCAAGAGACCCAGTACTTC.

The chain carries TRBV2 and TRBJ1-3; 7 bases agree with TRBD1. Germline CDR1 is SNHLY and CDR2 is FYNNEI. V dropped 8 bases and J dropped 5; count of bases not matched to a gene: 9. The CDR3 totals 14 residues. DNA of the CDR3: TGTGCCAGCCGGAAACAGGGGTTGCGAAACACCATATATTTT. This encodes CASRKQGLRNTIYF. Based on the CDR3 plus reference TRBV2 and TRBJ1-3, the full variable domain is EPEVTQTPSHQVTQMGQEVILRCVPISNHLYFYWYRQILGQKVEFLVSFYNNEISEKSEIFDDQFSVERPDGSNFTLKIRSTKLEDSAMYFCASRKQGLRNTIYFGEGSWLTVV.

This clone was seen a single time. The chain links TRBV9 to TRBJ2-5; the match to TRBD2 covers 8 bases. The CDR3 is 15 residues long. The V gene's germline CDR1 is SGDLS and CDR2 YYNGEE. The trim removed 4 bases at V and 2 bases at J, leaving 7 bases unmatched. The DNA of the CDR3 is TGTGCCAGCAGCTACCTGGGACTAGTGCAAGAGACCCAGTACTTC. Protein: CASSYLGLVQETQYF. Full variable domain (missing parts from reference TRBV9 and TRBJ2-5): DSGVTQTPKHLITATGQRVTLRCSPRSGDLSVYWYQQSLDQGLQFLIQYYNGEERAKGNILERFSAQQFPDLHSELNLSSLELGDSALYFCASSYLGLVQETQYFGPGTRLLVL.

The CDR3 reads CASSPGLDTDTQYF. The CDR3 bases are TGTGCCAGCAGCCCGGGACTAGATACGGATACGCAGTATTTT. The chain couples TRBV7-9 to TRBJ2-3, with 8 bases matching TRBD2. Germline loops: CDR1 SEHNR, CDR2 FQNEAQ (reference sequence). The J segment lost 6 bases and the V segment lost 5 bases, leaving 7 bases of the junction unmatched. The CDR3 has 14 amino acids. The variable domain in full, with the rest retrieved from reference TRBV7-9 and TRBJ2-3, is DTGVSQNPRHKITKRGQNVTFRCDPISEHNRLYWYRQTLGQGPEFLTYFQNEAQLEKSRLLSDRFSAERPKGSFSTLEIQRTEQGDSAMYLCASSPGLDTDTQYFGPGTRLTVL.

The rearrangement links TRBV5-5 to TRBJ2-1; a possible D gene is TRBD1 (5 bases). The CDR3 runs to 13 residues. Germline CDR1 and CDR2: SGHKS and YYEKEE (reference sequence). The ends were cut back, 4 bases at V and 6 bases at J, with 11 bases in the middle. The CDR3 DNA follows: TGTGCCAGCAGCCCGGACATAGTCAATGAGCAGTTCTTC. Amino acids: CASSPDIVNEQFF.

Here the CDR3 reads CSAPGFDEQFF. The CDR3 DNA reads TGCAGTGCACCGGGATTCGATGAGCAGTTCTTC. This rearrangement joins TRBV20-1 to TRBJ2-1, with D tentatively TRBD2 (5 bases). The V gene's germline CDR1 is DFQATT and CDR2 SNEGSKA (reference sequence). V was trimmed by 6 bases and J by 8 bases, leaving 11 bases between them. There are 11 residues in the CDR3.

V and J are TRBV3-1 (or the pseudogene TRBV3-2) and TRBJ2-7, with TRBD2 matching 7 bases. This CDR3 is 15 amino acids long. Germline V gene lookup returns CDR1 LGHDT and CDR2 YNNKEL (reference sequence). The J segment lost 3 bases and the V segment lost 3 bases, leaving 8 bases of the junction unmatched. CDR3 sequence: CASSHNLGGSYEQYV. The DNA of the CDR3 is TGTGCCAGCAGCCACAATTTGGGAGGGAGCTACGAGCAGTACGTC.

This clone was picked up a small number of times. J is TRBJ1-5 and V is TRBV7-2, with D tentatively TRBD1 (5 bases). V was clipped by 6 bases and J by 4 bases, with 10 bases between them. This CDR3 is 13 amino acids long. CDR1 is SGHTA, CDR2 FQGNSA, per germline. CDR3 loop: CASSYGGNQPQHF. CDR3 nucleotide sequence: TGTGCCAGCAGTTACGGGGGGAATCAGCCCCAGCATTTT.

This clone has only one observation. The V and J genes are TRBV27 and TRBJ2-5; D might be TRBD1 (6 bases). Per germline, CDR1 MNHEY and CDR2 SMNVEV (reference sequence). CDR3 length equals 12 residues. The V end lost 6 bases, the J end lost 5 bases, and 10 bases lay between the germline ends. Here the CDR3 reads CASSLRGETQYF. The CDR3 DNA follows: TGTGCCAGCAGCCTCAGGGGTGAGACCCAGTACTTC.

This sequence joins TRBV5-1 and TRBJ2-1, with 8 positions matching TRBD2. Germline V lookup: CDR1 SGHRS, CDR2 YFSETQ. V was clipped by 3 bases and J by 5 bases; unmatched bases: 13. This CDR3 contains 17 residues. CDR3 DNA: TGCGCCAGCAGCTCGGGGGGGCAATACCCGGACCACAATGAGCAGTTCTTC. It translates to CASSSGGQYPDHNEQFF.

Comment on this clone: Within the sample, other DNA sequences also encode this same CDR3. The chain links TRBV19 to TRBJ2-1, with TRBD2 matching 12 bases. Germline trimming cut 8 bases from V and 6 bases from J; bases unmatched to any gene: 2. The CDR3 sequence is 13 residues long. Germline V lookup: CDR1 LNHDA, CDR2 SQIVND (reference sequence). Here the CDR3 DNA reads TGTGCCAGTCGGGGACTAGCGGGCAATGAGCAGTTCTTC. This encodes CASRGLAGNEQFF. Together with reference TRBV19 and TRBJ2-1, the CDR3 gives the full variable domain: DGGITQSPKYLFRKEGQNVTLSCEQNLNHDAMYWYRQDPGQGLRLIYYSQIVNDFQKGDIAEGYSVSREKKESFPLTVTSAQKNPTAFYLCASRGLAGNEQFFGPGTRLTVL.

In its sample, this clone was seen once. CDR3 sequence: CASSIWAGGPLPYEQYF. The DNA for the CDR3 is TGTGCCAGTAGTATTTGGGCCGGGGGACCTTTACCCTACGAGCAGTACTTC. The rearrangement joins TRBV19 to TRBJ2-7; D may be TRBD2 (6 bases). Trimming took 3 bases from V and 2 from J, leaving 20 bases between them. CDR3 length: 17 residues. CDR1 and CDR2 from the germline V gene are LNHDA and SQIVND (reference sequence).

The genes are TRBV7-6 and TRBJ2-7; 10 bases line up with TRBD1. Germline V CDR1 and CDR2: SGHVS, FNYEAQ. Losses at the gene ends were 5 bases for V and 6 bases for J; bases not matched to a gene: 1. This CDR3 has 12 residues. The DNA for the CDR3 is TGTGCCAGCAGCGGGGACAGGGGCGAGCAGTACTTC. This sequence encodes CASSGDRGEQYF.

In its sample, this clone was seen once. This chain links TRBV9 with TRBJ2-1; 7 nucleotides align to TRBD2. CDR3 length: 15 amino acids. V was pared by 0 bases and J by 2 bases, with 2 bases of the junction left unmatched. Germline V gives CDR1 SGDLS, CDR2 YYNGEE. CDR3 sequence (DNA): TGTGCCAGCAGCGTAGCTAGCGGTACCTACAATGAGCAGTTCTTC. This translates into CASSVASGTYNEQFF.

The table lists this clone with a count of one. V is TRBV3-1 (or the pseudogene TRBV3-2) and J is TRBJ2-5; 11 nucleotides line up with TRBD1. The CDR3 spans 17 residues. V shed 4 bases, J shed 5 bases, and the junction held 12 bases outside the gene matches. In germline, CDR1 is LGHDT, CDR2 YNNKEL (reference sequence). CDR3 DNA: TGTGCCAGCAGCCGGCTTCCCGGGACAGGGGGTTTTGAGACCCAGTACTTC. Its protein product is CASSRLPGTGGFETQYF.

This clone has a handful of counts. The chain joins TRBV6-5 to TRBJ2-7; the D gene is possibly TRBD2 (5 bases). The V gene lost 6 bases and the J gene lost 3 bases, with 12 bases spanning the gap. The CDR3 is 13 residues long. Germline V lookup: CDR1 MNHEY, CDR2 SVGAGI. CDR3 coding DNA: TGTGCCAGCAGCCTAGGAGGAGTCTACGAGCAGTACTTC. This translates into CASSLGGVYEQYF.

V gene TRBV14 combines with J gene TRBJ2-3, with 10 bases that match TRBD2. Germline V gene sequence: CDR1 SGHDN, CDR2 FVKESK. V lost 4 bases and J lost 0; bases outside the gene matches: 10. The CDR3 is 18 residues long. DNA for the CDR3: TGTGCCAGCAGCCTCATACGGGGACTAGCGTCGAGCACAGATACGCAGTATTTT. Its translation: CASSLIRGLASSTDTQYF.

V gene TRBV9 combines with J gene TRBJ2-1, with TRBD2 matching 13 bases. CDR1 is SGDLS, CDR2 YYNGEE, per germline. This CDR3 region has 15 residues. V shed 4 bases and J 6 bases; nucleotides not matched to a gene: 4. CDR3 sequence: CASSLLAGGPNEQFF. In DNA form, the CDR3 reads TGTGCCAGCAGCCTACTAGCGGGAGGGCCCAATGAGCAGTTCTTC.

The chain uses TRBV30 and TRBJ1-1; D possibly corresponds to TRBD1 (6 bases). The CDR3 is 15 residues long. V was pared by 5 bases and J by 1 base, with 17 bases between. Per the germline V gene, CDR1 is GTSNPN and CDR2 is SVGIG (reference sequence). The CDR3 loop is CAWLQQGLTNTEAFF. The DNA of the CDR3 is TGTGCCTGGCTACAACAGGGCCTAACGAACACTGAAGCTTTCTTT.

As DNA, the CDR3 is TGTGCCAGCTCATCGGGACTAGTTTCCTACAATGAGCAGTTCTTC. This encodes CASSSGLVSYNEQFF. This chain joins TRBV18 and TRBJ2-1; 8 nucleotides line up with TRBD2. Germline V gene sequence: CDR1 KGHSH, CDR2 LQKENI. The CDR3 covers 15 residues. V lost 5 bases and J lost 1; bases outside the gene matches: 4.

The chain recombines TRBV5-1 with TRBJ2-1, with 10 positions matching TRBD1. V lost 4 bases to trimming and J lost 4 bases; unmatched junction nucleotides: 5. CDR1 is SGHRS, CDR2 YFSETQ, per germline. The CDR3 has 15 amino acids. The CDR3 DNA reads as TGCGCCAGCAGCCGCCGGACAGGGGGGTACAATGAGCAGTTCTTC. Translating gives CASSRRTGGYNEQFF.

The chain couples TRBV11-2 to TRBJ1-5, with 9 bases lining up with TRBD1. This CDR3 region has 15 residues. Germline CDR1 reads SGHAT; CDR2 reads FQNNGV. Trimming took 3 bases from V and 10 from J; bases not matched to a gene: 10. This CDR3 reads CASSLMGQGGTPQHF. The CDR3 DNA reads TGTGCCAGCAGCTTGATGGGACAGGGTGGTACACCCCAGCATTTT.

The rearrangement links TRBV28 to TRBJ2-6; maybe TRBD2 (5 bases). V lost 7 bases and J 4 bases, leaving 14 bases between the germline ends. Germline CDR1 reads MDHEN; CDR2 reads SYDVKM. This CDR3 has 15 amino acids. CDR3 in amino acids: CASNAEGLGANVLTF. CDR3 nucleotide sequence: TGTGCCAGCAACGCCGAGGGATTGGGGGCCAACGTCCTGACTTTC.

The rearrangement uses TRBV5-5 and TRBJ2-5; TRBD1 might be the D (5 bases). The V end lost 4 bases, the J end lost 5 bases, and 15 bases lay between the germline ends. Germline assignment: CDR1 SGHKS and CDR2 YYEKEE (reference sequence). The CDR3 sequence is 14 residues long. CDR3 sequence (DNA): TGTGCCAGCAGCCCGAGGACAAGTTCGGAGACCCAGTACTTC. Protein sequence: CASSPRTSSETQYF.

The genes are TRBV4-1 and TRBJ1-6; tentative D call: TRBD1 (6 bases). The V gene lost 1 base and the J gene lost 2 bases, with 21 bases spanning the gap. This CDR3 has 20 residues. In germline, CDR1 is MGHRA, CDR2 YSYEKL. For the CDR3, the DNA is TGCGCCAGCAGCCAAGTCTCGGTCGTACAGGGTACCACCTATAATTCACCCCTCCACTTT. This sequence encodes CASSQVSVVQGTTYNSPLHF.